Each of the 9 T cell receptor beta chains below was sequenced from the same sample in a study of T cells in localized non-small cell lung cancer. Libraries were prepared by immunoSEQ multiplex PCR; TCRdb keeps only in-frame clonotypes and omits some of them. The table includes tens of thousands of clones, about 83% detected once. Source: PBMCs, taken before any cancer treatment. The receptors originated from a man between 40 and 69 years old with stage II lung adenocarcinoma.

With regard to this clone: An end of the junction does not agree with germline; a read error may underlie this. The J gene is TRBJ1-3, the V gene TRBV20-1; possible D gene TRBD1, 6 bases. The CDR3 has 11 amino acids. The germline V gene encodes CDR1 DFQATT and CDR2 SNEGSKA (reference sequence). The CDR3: CSSRGGNTIYF. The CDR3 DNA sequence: TGCAGTTCTAGGGGGGGAAACACCATATATTTT.

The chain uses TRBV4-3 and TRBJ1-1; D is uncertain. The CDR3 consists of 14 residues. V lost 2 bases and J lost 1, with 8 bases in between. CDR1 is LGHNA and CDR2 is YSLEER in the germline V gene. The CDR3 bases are TGCGCCAGCAGCCAATCACGGCGGAACACTGAAGCTTTCTTT. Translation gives CASSQSRRNTEAFF.

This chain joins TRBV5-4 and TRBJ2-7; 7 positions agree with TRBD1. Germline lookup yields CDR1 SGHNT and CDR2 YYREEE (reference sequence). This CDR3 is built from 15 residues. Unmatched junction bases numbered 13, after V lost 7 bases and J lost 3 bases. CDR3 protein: CASSGSRTGVYEQYF. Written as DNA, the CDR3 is TGTGCCAGCTCCGGTTCTCGGACAGGTGTCTACGAGCAGTACTTC.

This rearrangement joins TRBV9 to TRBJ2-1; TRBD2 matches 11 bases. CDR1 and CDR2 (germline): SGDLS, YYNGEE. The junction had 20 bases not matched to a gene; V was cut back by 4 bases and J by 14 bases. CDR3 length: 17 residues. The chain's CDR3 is CASSSPGCSGRALWEFF. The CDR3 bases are TGTGCCAGCAGCTCCCCCGGGTGTAGCGGGAGGGCCCTCTGGGAGTTCTTC.

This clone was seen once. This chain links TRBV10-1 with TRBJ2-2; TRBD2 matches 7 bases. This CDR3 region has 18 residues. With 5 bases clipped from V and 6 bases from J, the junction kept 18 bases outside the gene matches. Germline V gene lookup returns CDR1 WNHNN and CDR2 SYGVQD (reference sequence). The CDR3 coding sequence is TGCGCCAGCAGTTACCAGGCTAGCGGTGGATTGGAGGCCGGGGAGCTGTTTTTT. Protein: CASSYQASGGLEAGELFF.

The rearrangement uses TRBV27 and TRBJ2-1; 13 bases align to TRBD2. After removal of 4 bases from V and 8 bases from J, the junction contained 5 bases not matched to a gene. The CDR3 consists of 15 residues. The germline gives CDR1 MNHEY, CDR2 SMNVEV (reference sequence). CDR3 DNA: TGTGCCAGCAGTTCCGGACTAGCGGGGGAACATGAGCAGTTCTTC. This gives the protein CASSSGLAGEHEQFF.

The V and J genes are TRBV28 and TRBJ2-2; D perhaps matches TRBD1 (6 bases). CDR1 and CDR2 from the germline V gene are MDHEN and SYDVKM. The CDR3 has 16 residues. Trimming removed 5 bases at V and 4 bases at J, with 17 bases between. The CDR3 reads CASSQAQGQGTGELFF. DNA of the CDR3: TGTGCCAGCAGTCAAGCCCAGGGGCAGGGCACCGGGGAGCTGTTTTTT.

CDR3 amino acids: CASSPRVGLNTEAFF. The CDR3, as DNA: TGTGCCAGCAGTCCCCGTGTGGGACTGAACACTGAAGCTTTCTTT. This chain uses TRBV5-5 with TRBJ1-1; D might be TRBD1 (5 bases). The V and J ends lost 5 bases and 0 bases respectively, with 14 bases between them. Per germline, CDR1 SGHKS and CDR2 YYEKEE (reference sequence). This CDR3 is 15 amino acids long.

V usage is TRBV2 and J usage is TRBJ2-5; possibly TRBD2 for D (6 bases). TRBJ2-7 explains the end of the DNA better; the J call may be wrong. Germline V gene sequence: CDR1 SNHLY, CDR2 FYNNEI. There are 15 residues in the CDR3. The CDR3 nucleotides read TGTGCCAGCAGGGGGGGACTCATCAGCACCTACGAGCAGTACTTC. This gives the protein CASRGGLISTYEQYF.